This T cell receptor (beta chain) comes out of a study of cytomegalovirus exposure and HLA in healthy donors. About this clone: Antigen specificity is unknown.

From germline, CDR1 is MNHEY and CDR2 SVGAGI. The germline V and J ends were trimmed by 5 bases and 6 bases, with 16 bases remaining between them. CDR3 length: 14 amino acids. These donors, healthy bone marrow donors, were studied. It was with 60 Vbeta and 13 Jbeta primers that the PCR ran. The repertoire was sequenced with immunoSEQ multiplex PCR; TCRdb's copy has only in-frame clones and lacks some. This sample has some 78,000 clones; over 65% occur once, and the top ten carry about 9.1%. General study results and limits: It is likely that the observed cluster of highly shared sequence variants was a sequencing artifact. CMV serostatus was the only immune exposure information that was available.

The chain is built from TRBV6-5 and TRBJ1-1; D gene ambiguous. The receptor was isolated from a man aged 35 to 55 in good health and CMV-seropositive. The sequencing sample was made of PBMCs. In nucleotides, the CDR3 is TGTGCCAGCAGTCTGCGTCCGGGTGTGGCTGAAGCTTTCTTT. Residues: CASSLRPGVAEAFF.